This T cell receptor beta chain was found in a study of spatial heterogeneity in lung cancer. Across the whole study: Sequenced follow-up PBMC samples came a median of around 2 years after resection, where available.

Per germline, CDR1 MGHRA and CDR2 YSYEKL. CDR3 length equals 15 residues. Trimming cost V 4 bases and J 7 bases; bases outside gene matches: 10. Points from the study as a whole: There were more appearances of ubiquitous expanded tumor TCRs in blood at resection than at follow-up.

The study tagged each TCR cDNA molecule with a unique molecular identifier. TCRdb reanalysed the 5' RACE reads using MiXCR and keeps one entry per CDR3 protein. The sample includes 50,000 to 60,000 distinct CDR3 sequences, less than 9.5% of them seen just once. Comment on this clonotype: Its specificity is not known.

As for time point: blood at routine non-recurrence follow-up after resection. Sequencing covered unsorted whole RNA taken from tumor, nontumor lung or frozen PBMC. The TCR originated in a female donor with early-stage non-small cell lung cancer. Sequenced here: PBMCs, sampled at follow-up. The chain employs TRBV4-1 and TRBJ2-1; 7 bases map to TRBD2. CDR3 sequence (DNA): TGCGCCAGCAGCCTCTCTAGCGGCTTCCTGAATGAGCAGTTCTTC. It is translated as CASSLSSGFLNEQFF.